This TCR beta chain stems from a study of blood T cell repertoires in COVID-19. About the research overall: From the United States, Italy and Spain came samples of acute and convalescent COVID-19.

Seattle patients were enrolled during active infection and followed longitudinally. Original methodology: Nucleated cell number was recorded as an estimate derived from reference gene primer amplification. Assay used: immunoSEQ multiplex PCR; TCRdb lists only in-frame clones, some missing. D and trimming come from the DNA, and the V and J calls and clone size come from that table. This table holds about 230,000 clones, around 85% found once. The CDR3 loop spans 14 amino acids. Germline trimming cut 4 bases from V and 3 bases from J; bases unmatched to any gene: 5. From germline, CDR1 is SGHTA and CDR2 FQGNSA.

The sequence derives from a man over 45 with COVID-19, enrolled during active disease. The chain uses TRBV7-2 and TRBJ1-2; 7 positions match TRBD1. The sample taken for sequencing was peripheral blood. In nucleotides, the CDR3 is TGTGCCAGCAGCTCTTCGACAGGGTACTATGGCTACACCTTC. Its translation is CASSSSTGYYGYTF.